This entry lists 16 T cell receptor beta chains sequenced from one sample in a study of T cells after yellow fever vaccination. TCRdb analysed the 5' RACE reads with MiXCR anew, one entry per CDR3 protein. The data contain under 550,000 distinct CDR3 sequences, 20% to 25% of them seen just once; the ten biggest clones take up around 16%. Sequences were derived from PBMCs, sampled about 20 days after the first yellow fever vaccination. Source of these receptors: a man aged 18 to 30 who received the YFV17D yellow fever vaccine.

This clonotype was seen a handful of times. The chain couples TRBV5-1 to TRBJ2-1; D is uncertain. CDR1 is SGHRS and CDR2 is YFSETQ in the germline V gene. The ends were cut back, 4 bases at V and 3 bases at J, with 8 bases in the middle. The CDR3 has 13 residues. CDR3 region: CASSGENYNEQFF. CDR3 sequence (DNA): TGCGCCAGCAGCGGGGAAAACTACAATGAGCAGTTCTTC.

The chain combines TRBV7-8 with TRBJ2-1; D is perhaps TRBD1 or TRBD2 (5 bases each). Germline V gene data show CDR1 as SGHVS and CDR2 as FQNEAQ. V was cut by 2 bases and J by 9 bases, with 14 bases left in between. The CDR3 spans 14 residues. For the CDR3, the DNA is TGTGCCAGCAGCTTAAGGGGAGTTCTGGGTGAGCAGTTCTTC. It specifies CASSLRGVLGEQFF.

The CDR3 DNA sequence: TGCAGCGTTGAAGGGATTAGCGGGGGTGTTGCAGATACGCAGTATTTT. It encodes CSVEGISGGVADTQYF. The genes are TRBV29-1 and TRBJ2-3, with 9 bases that match TRBD2. Germline CDR1 and CDR2: SQVTM and ANQGSEA. The CDR3 runs 16 residues. V gave up 1 base and J gave up 4 bases; unmatched junction bases: 9.

The chain is built from TRBV7-2 and TRBJ2-1; a possible D gene is TRBD1 (6 bases). The CDR3 consists of 11 residues. V shed 2 bases and J shed 15 bases, with 11 bases lying between them. Germline loops: CDR1 SGHTA, CDR2 FQGNSA. The CDR3: CASSLQGLPFF. The CDR3 nucleotides read TGTGCCAGCAGCTTACAGGGGCTTCCGTTCTTC.

This clonotype showed up many times. The genes are TRBV5-1 and TRBJ2-2, with D perhaps given as TRBD1 or TRBD2 (5 bases each). Per the germline V gene, CDR1 is SGHRS and CDR2 is YFSETQ. The ends were cut back, 1 base at V and 4 bases at J, with 8 bases in the middle. This CDR3 region has 14 residues. CDR3 loop: CASSLSGATGELFF. CDR3 coding DNA: TGCGCCAGCAGCTTGTCCGGGGCCACCGGGGAGCTGTTTTTT.

This clonotype has only a few counts. The chain recombines TRBV7-7 with TRBJ2-7, with no clear D. CDR1 SSHAT and CDR2 FNYEAQ come from the germline V gene (reference sequence). CDR3 size: 14 residues. V was shortened by 5 bases and J by 0 bases, with 11 bases between the two germline ends. CDR3 in DNA: TGTGCCAGCAGCCAACCGCAGCACTCCTACGAGCAGTACTTC. As protein: CASSQPQHSYEQYF.

The chain has TRBV7-9 and TRBJ2-7; D is undetermined. This CDR3 is built from 13 residues. The ends were cut back, 1 base at V and 3 bases at J, with 7 bases in the middle. Per the germline V gene, CDR1 is SEHNR and CDR2 is FQNEAQ (reference sequence). CDR3 region: CASSLGPVYEQYV. CDR3 nucleotide sequence: TGTGCCAGCAGCTTAGGGCCGGTCTACGAGCAGTACGTC.

The chain joins TRBV27 to TRBJ2-7, with 12 bases matching TRBD1. Trimming removed 4 bases from V and 0 bases from J; junction bases left unmatched: 1. This CDR3 contains 15 residues. CDR1 is MNHEY and CDR2 is SMNVEV in the germline V gene (reference sequence). In DNA, the CDR3 is TGTGCCAGCAGTTCGGGACAGGGGGCCTCCTACGAGCAGTACTTC. Translating gives CASSSGQGASYEQYF.

The chain links TRBV9 to TRBJ2-3, with D possibly being TRBD1 or TRBD2 (5 bases each). The germline V gene has CDR1 SGDLS and CDR2 YYNGEE. With 2 bases removed from V and 6 bases from J, the gap between germline ends came to 10 bases. This CDR3 spans 13 amino acids. The CDR3 reads CASSVPWGDTQYF. The CDR3 DNA follows: TGTGCCAGCAGCGTCCCCTGGGGGGATACGCAGTATTTT.

This clonotype has just a few counts. The V and J genes are TRBV20-1 and TRBJ2-5; 11 positions match TRBD1. CDR3 size: 15 residues. The germline gives CDR1 DFQATT, CDR2 SNEGSKA (reference sequence). V lost 3 bases and J lost 3; bases outside the gene matches: 6. The CDR3 loop reads CSARRAGQGEETQYF. CDR3 nucleotides: TGCAGTGCTAGGCGAGCGGGACAGGGGGAAGAGACCCAGTACTTC.

This clonotype was counted between two and nine times. The CDR3 bases are TGCAGCGTTTCCCCCCCAGCAGGGGGGAAGAATGAGCAGTTCTTC. It translates to CSVSPPAGGKNEQFF. The V gene is TRBV29-1, the J gene TRBJ2-1; perhaps TRBD1 as D (7 bases). V shed 5 bases and J shed 7 bases, with 21 bases lying between them. The CDR3 extends over 15 amino acids. Per germline, CDR1 SQVTM and CDR2 ANQGSEA.

This rearrangement joins TRBV11-3 to TRBJ1-1, with TRBD1 identical over 8 bases. CDR1 is SGHNT and CDR2 is YENEEA in the germline V gene. V was clipped by 5 bases and J by 5 bases; unmatched bases: 4. The CDR3 loop spans 13 amino acids. The DNA for the CDR3 is TGTGCCAGCAGCCGGACAGGGCGGACTGAAGCTTTCTTT. Its translation: CASSRTGRTEAFF.

This clonotype has a handful of counts. The chain is built from TRBV7-9 and TRBJ2-1; weak D call: TRBD1 (6 bases). V lost 5 bases and J 6 bases, leaving 17 bases between the germline ends. The germline CDR1 and CDR2 sequences are SEHNR and FQNEAQ (reference sequence). This CDR3 is built from 15 residues. The CDR3 here is CASSPPRGWGNEQFF. The CDR3, as DNA: TGTGCCAGCAGCCCCCCCAGGGGTTGGGGCAATGAGCAGTTCTTC. Variable domain in full (rest from reference TRBV7-9 and TRBJ2-1): DTGVSQNPRHKITKRGQNVTFRCDPISEHNRLYWYRQTLGQGPEFLTYFQNEAQLEKSRLLSDRFSAERPKGSFSTLEIQRTEQGDSAMYLCASSPPRGWGNEQFFGPGTRLTVL.

In this sample, this clonotype turned up a few times. V is TRBV20-1 and J is TRBJ2-2; no reliable D call. The V gene lost 0 bases and the J gene lost 5 bases, with 13 bases spanning the gap. CDR3 length: 15 residues. Looked up from germline, CDR1 is DFQATT and CDR2 is SNEGSKA (reference sequence). The CDR3: CSARERPNLTGELFF. In DNA, the CDR3 is TGCAGTGCTAGAGAACGCCCGAATCTTACCGGGGAGCTGTTTTTT.

The chain is built from TRBV7-9 and TRBJ2-7, with D possibly called TRBD1 or TRBD2 (5 bases each). CDR3 length equals 14 residues. V lost 4 bases and J 7 bases, leaving 17 bases between the germline ends. Germline CDR1 reads SEHNR; CDR2 reads FQNEAQ (reference sequence). For the CDR3, the DNA is TGTGCCAGCAGCTCCTTGGGGGTCCTAAGGGAGCAGTACTTC. Translated: CASSSLGVLREQYF.

This sequence joins TRBV5-1 and TRBJ2-1, with D tentatively TRBD1 (5 bases). Germline loops: CDR1 SGHRS, CDR2 YFSETQ. V lost 4 bases and J 1 base, leaving 21 bases between the germline ends. This CDR3 region has 18 residues. CDR3 nucleotide sequence: TGCGCCAGCAGCCTCGACAGACGGACGATTAGTTCCTACAATGAGCAGTTCTTC. This translates into CASSLDRRTISSYNEQFF.